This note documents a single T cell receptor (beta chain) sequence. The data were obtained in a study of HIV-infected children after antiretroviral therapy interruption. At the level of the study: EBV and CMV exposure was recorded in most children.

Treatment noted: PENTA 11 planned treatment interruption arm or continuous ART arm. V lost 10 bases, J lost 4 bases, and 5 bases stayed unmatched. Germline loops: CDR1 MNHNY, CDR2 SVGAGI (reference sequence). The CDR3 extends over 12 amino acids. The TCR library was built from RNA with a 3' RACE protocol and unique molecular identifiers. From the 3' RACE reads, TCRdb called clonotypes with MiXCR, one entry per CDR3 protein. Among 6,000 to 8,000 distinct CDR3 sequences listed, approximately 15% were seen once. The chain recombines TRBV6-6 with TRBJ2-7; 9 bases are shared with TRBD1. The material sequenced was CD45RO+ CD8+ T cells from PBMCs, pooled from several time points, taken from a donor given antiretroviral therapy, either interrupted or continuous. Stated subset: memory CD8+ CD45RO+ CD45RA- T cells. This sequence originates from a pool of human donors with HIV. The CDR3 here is CATRDRDYEQYF. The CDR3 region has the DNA TGTGCCACAAGGGACAGGGATTACGAGCAGTACTTC.